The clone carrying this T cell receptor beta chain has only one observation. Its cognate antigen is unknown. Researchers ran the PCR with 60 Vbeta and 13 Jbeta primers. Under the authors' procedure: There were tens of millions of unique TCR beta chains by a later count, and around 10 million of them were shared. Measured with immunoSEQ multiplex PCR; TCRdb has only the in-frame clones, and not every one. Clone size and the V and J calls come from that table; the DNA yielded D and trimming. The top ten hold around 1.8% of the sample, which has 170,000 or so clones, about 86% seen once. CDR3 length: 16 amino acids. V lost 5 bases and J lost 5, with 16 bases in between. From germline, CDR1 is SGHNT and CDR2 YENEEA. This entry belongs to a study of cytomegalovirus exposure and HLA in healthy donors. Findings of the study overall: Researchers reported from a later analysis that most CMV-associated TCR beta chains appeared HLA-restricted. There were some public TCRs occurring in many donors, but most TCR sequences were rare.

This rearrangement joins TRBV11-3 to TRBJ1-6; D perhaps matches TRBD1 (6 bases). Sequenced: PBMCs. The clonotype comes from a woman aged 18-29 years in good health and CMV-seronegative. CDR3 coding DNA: TGTGCCAGCAGCGCCGGGACCGGACAGAATAATTCACCCCTCCACTTT. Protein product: CASSAGTGQNNSPLHF. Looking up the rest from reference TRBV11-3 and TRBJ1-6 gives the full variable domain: EAGVVQSPRYKIIEKKQPVAFWCNPISGHNTLYWYLQNLGQGPELLIRYENEEAVDDSQLPKDRFSAERLKGVDSTLKIQPAELGDSAVYLCASSAGTGQNNSPLHFGNGTRLTVT.